One and the same sample provided the 8 T cell receptor beta chains below, sequenced in a study of glioma-infiltrating T cells after dendritic cell vaccination. Described time point: after dendritic cell vaccination, including at tumor progression/relapse. Sequencing was performed with immunoSEQ multiplex PCR; in TCRdb, only in-frame clones are kept and a portion is missing. Of about 110,000 clones listed, 90% are singletons. This specimen consisted of blood, obtained after dendritic cell vaccination. The receptors were sampled from a human donor with glioblastoma.

The chain uses TRBV6-1 and TRBJ2-7, with 9 bases that match TRBD1. This CDR3 has 14 residues. Germline V gene data show CDR1 as MNHNS and CDR2 as SASEGT. The trim removed 5 bases at V and 3 bases at J, leaving 5 bases unmatched. The CDR3 sequence is CASSSQGALYEQYF. CDR3 coding DNA: TGTGCCAGCAGTTCACAGGGGGCCCTCTACGAGCAGTACTTC.

The rearrangement links TRBV7-2 to TRBJ2-7; 7 nucleotides match TRBD2. CDR1 and CDR2 (germline): SGHTA, FQGNSA. Trimming cost V 2 bases and J 2 bases; bases outside gene matches: 3. The CDR3 runs 14 residues. CDR3 sequence: CASSLSGGTYEQYF. CDR3 nucleotides: TGTGCCAGCAGCTTATCGGGAGGAACCTACGAGCAGTACTTC. The whole variable domain, filled in from reference TRBV7-2 and TRBJ2-7, reads GAGVSQSPSNKVTEKGKDVELRCDPISGHTALYWYRQSLGQGLEFLIYFQGNSAPDKSGLPSDRFSAERTGGSVSTLTIQRTQQEDSAVYLCASSLSGGTYEQYFGPGTRLTVT.

This chain joins TRBV6-5 and TRBJ1-3, with 7 bases that match TRBD1. V lost 6 bases and J lost 8; bases outside the gene matches: 10. CDR3 length: 14 amino acids. CDR1 is MNHEY and CDR2 is SVGAGI in the germline V gene. The CDR3 sequence is CASSPDRVGDTIYF. The CDR3 DNA follows: TGTGCCAGCAGCCCCGACAGGGTGGGGGACACCATATATTTT.

V gene TRBV11-1 combines with J gene TRBJ2-1, with a possible D match to TRBD2 (6 bases). The CDR3 consists of 12 residues. With 8 bases removed from V and 8 bases from J, the gap between germline ends came to 13 bases. CDR1 and CDR2 from the germline V gene are SGHAT and FQDESV (reference sequence). For the CDR3, the DNA is TGTGCCAGCCAGGGCGGAGGGGATGAGCAGTTCTTC. Translation: CASQGGGDEQFF.

The rearrangement uses TRBV7-3 and TRBJ1-2, with a weak D call TRBD1 (6 bases). V lost 0 bases to trimming and J lost 8 bases, with 16 bases between them. CDR1 and CDR2 (germline): SGHTA, FQGTGA. CDR3 length equals 15 residues. The CDR3 loop is CASSLTKGGVSGYTF. CDR3 nucleotides: TGTGCCAGCAGCTTAACTAAGGGGGGGGTTTCCGGCTACACCTTC.

The rearrangement joins TRBV10-1 to TRBJ1-5; no clear D gene. The germline V and J ends were trimmed by 7 bases and 4 bases, with 23 bases remaining between them. Germline V gene lookup returns CDR1 WNHNN and CDR2 SYGVQD (reference sequence). The CDR3 is 17 residues long. The CDR3 protein is CASTTTYLGRVNQPQHF. CDR3 bases: TGCGCCAGCACCACGACGTATCTCGGGAGAGTTAATCAGCCCCAGCATTTT.

The chain joins TRBV11-3 to TRBJ2-2; TRBD2 is a possible D gene (6 bases). V lost 4 bases to trimming and J lost 0 bases, with 12 bases between them. From germline, CDR1 is SGHNT and CDR2 YENEEA. CDR3 length: 16 residues. The CDR3 region is CASSSRGTANTGELFF. In DNA, the CDR3 is TGTGCCAGCAGCTCCCGGGGGACGGCGAACACCGGGGAGCTGTTTTTT. Combining the CDR3 with reference TRBV11-3 and TRBJ2-2 gives the whole variable domain EAGVVQSPRYKIIEKKQPVAFWCNPISGHNTLYWYLQNLGQGPELLIRYENEEAVDDSQLPKDRFSAERLKGVDSTLKIQPAELGDSAVYLCASSSRGTANTGELFFGEGSRLTVL.

The chain couples TRBV5-1 to TRBJ1-6; TRBD1 aligns across 10 bases. From germline, CDR1 is SGHRS and CDR2 YFSETQ. The CDR3 covers 15 residues. J gave up 6 bases and V 4 bases, and 4 bases lay outside the gene matches. CDR3 nucleotides: TGCGCCAGCAGCCTCCGGGACAGGGGTAATTCACCCCTCCACTTT. Its translation is CASSLRDRGNSPLHF.